One sample yielded the 21 T cell receptor beta chains listed below, sequenced in a study of blood T cell repertoires in COVID-19. Data came from immunoSEQ multiplex PCR; TCRdb stores just in-frame clones and leaves some out. The sample shows around 300,000 clones, approximately 86% of them seen only once. The source material was PBMCs or T cells enriched from blood (not recorded which). These receptors originate from a woman aged 30 to 39 who had recovered from COVID-19.

The chain combines TRBV6-5 with TRBJ1-3; 9 nucleotides line up with TRBD1. The CDR3 extends over 14 amino acids. CDR1 is MNHEY, CDR2 SVGAGI, per germline. Trimming cost V 5 bases and J 2 bases; bases outside gene matches: 1. CDR3 loop: CASSTGGPGNTIYF. CDR3 bases: TGTGCCAGCAGTACAGGGGGCCCTGGAAACACCATATATTTT.

V is TRBV15 and J is TRBJ2-6; no clear D. V lost 5 bases to trimming and J lost 1 base, with 6 bases between them. In germline, CDR1 is LNHNV, CDR2 YYDKDF (reference sequence). The CDR3 loop spans 14 amino acids. The CDR3 DNA reads as TGTGCCACCAGCCCCGTTTCTGGGGCCAACGTCCTGACTTTC. It yields the protein CATSPVSGANVLTF.

V gene TRBV4-3 combines with J gene TRBJ1-2; tentatively, D is TRBD1 (5 bases). Germline loops: CDR1 LGHNA, CDR2 YSLEER. The length of the CDR3 is 16 residues. V was cut by 0 bases and J by 3 bases, with 14 bases left in between. The chain's CDR3 is CASSQDRSGNHYGYTF. The CDR3, as DNA: TGCGCCAGCAGCCAAGATCGGTCAGGGAACCACTATGGCTACACCTTC.

This clone has a handful of counts. The V call is TRBV7-9, the J call TRBJ1-4; the match to TRBD1 covers 8 bases. V shed 1 base and J 0 bases; nucleotides not matched to a gene: 7. The CDR3 loop spans 18 amino acids. Germline V gene data show CDR1 as SEHNR and CDR2 as FQNEAQ (reference sequence). CDR3 sequence reads: CASSLGQGRGATNEKLFF. For the CDR3, the DNA is TGTGCCAGCAGCTTAGGACAGGGGCGAGGAGCAACTAATGAAAAACTGTTTTTT.

This sequence joins TRBV28 and TRBJ2-4; perhaps TRBD2 as D (5 bases). V was pared by 5 bases and J by 8 bases, with 19 bases between. The germline CDR1 and CDR2 sequences are MDHEN and SYDVKM. CDR3 length equals 15 residues. In nucleotides, the CDR3 is TGTGCCAGCAGTCCCCCTAGCCCCCGAAGGGACATTCAGTACTTC. Its translation: CASSPPSPRRDIQYF.

The rearrangement joins TRBV9 to TRBJ1-2; maybe TRBD1 (6 bases). V lost 4 bases, J lost 4 bases, and 20 bases lay in between. Germline V gene data show CDR1 as SGDLS and CDR2 as YYNGEE. The CDR3 consists of 16 residues. The CDR3, as DNA: TGTGCCAGCAGCCATCCCGTCCGGGACACCGTCTATGGCTACACCTTC. Translation: CASSHPVRDTVYGYTF. The full variable domain, completed using reference TRBV9 and TRBJ1-2, is DSGVTQTPKHLITATGQRVTLRCSPRSGDLSVYWYQQSLDQGLQFLIQYYNGEERAKGNILERFSAQQFPDLHSELNLSSLELGDSALYFCASSHPVRDTVYGYTFGSGTRLTVV.

J is TRBJ2-5 and V is TRBV3-1 (or the pseudogene TRBV3-2); 7 bases align to TRBD1. This CDR3 is built from 17 residues. Losses at the gene ends were 4 bases for V and 0 bases for J; bases not matched to a gene: 11. The germline V gene encodes CDR1 LGHDT and CDR2 YNNKEL (reference sequence). The CDR3 loop reads CASSPYQGDPYQETQYF. As DNA, the CDR3 is TGTGCCAGCAGCCCCTATCAGGGGGATCCGTACCAAGAGACCCAGTACTTC.

The chain couples TRBV28 to TRBJ1-2; D is unclear. The V end lost 7 bases, the J end lost 4 bases, and 10 bases lay between the germline ends. Germline assignment: CDR1 MDHEN and CDR2 SYDVKM. The CDR3 extends over 12 amino acids. The CDR3 DNA follows: TGTGCCAGCACCGCGGCCAGCTATGGCTACACCTTC. Its protein is CASTAASYGYTF.

The V call is TRBV28, the J call TRBJ2-2; 8 bases line up with TRBD1. V trimming: 5 bases; J trimming: 1 base; junction bases outside the gene matches: 3. The CDR3 sequence is 15 residues long. Germline lookup yields CDR1 MDHEN and CDR2 SYDVKM. CDR3 amino acids: CASSNDRGNTGELFF. As DNA, the CDR3 is TGTGCCAGCAGTAACGACAGGGGGAACACCGGGGAGCTGTTTTTT.

The chain joins TRBV5-1 to TRBJ1-1; 7 bases are a match to TRBD1. V was clipped by 4 bases and J by 5 bases; unmatched bases: 2. The CDR3 covers 12 residues. From germline, CDR1 is SGHRS and CDR2 YFSETQ. Here the CDR3 reads CASSATGTEAFF. The CDR3 DNA sequence: TGCGCCAGCAGCGCGACAGGGACTGAAGCTTTCTTT.

The chain joins TRBV2 to TRBJ1-2; perhaps TRBD1 as D (6 bases). Germline values: CDR1 SNHLY, CDR2 FYNNEI. The germline V and J ends were trimmed by 2 bases and 7 bases, with 17 bases remaining between them. CDR3 size: 15 residues. As DNA, the CDR3 is TGTGCCAGCAGTGAATATGTTTCAGGGGCCCTTGGCTACACCTTC. It is translated as CASSEYVSGALGYTF. Together with reference TRBV2 and TRBJ1-2, the CDR3 gives the full variable domain: EPEVTQTPSHQVTQMGQEVILRCVPISNHLYFYWYRQILGQKVEFLVSFYNNEISEKSEIFDDQFSVERPDGSNFTLKIRSTKLEDSAMYFCASSEYVSGALGYTFGSGTRLTVV.

This chain links TRBV14 with TRBJ2-7; 9 bases map to TRBD1. The CDR3 covers 15 residues. Germline CDR1 and CDR2: SGHDN and FVKESK. V trimming: 4 bases; J trimming: 7 bases; junction bases outside the gene matches: 11. CDR3 in amino acids: CASSLPGQGSEEQYF. In DNA, the CDR3 is TGTGCCAGCAGCCTGCCGGGACAGGGTTCTGAAGAGCAGTACTTC.

V usage is TRBV7-9 and J usage is TRBJ1-1, with 7 bases lining up with TRBD1. The germline V gene has CDR1 SEHNR and CDR2 FQNEAQ (reference sequence). J was trimmed by 4 bases and V by 1 base; bases with no gene match: 3. The CDR3 has 14 residues. The DNA of the CDR3 is TGTGCCAGCAGCTTAGGACAGGGATCCACTGAAGCTTTCTTT. Protein product: CASSLGQGSTEAFF.

The chain recombines TRBV15 with TRBJ1-4; maybe TRBD1 (6 bases). V was trimmed by 1 base and J by 4 bases, leaving 13 bases between them. Per germline, CDR1 LNHNV and CDR2 YYDKDF (reference sequence). The CDR3 runs to 16 residues. The DNA of the CDR3 is TGTGCCACCAGCAGAGGGGGGGGCTCCTATAATGAAAAACTGTTTTTT. Its protein product is CATSRGGGSYNEKLFF.

V and J are TRBV3-1 (or the pseudogene TRBV3-2) and TRBJ2-5; D gene ambiguous. The germline V gene has CDR1 LGHDT and CDR2 YNNKEL (reference sequence). Trimming removed 4 bases from V and 13 bases from J, with 19 bases in between. CDR3 length equals 13 residues. The CDR3 sequence: CASSLLRRVRMYF. The CDR3 region has the DNA TGTGCCAGCAGCCTTTTGCGTCGGGTCCGAATGTACTTC.

This chain joins TRBV30 and TRBJ1-3; D is uncertain. Germline V gene sequence: CDR1 GTSNPN, CDR2 SVGIG (reference sequence). Trimming removed 2 bases from V and 1 base from J, with 6 bases in between. CDR3 length: 13 residues. This CDR3 reads CAWSRSSGNTIYF. The CDR3 DNA sequence: TGTGCCTGGAGTCGTTCTTCTGGAAACACCATATATTTT.

V usage is TRBV13 and J usage is TRBJ1-1, with D possibly TRBD1 on 6 matching bases. Germline loops: CDR1 PRHDT, CDR2 FYEKMQ (reference sequence). The ends were cut back, 5 bases at V and 8 bases at J, with 12 bases in the middle. This CDR3 comprises 12 residues. DNA for the CDR3: TGTGCCAGCAGCCCAGGGACACAGGAAGCTTTCTTT. Translated: CASSPGTQEAFF.

V gene TRBV24-1 combines with J gene TRBJ2-3; TRBD2 matches at 8 bases. The V gene's germline CDR1 is KGHDR and CDR2 SFDVKD. With V trimmed by 5 bases and J by 1 base, 4 bases remained unmatched. The CDR3 contains 15 residues. CDR3 residues: CATSVSGRGTDTQYF. DNA of the CDR3: TGTGCCACCAGTGTAAGCGGGAGAGGCACAGATACGCAGTATTTT.

The chain recombines TRBV6-5 with TRBJ2-7, with TRBD1 matching 7 bases. The CDR3 loop spans 14 amino acids. Losses at the gene ends were 10 bases for V and 1 base for J; bases not matched to a gene: 10. Germline-derived CDR1 and CDR2 are MNHEY and SVGAGI. CDR3 nucleotide sequence: TGTGCCACCCGAGAGGGGGCGCGGTCCTACGAGCAGTACTTC. It translates to CATREGARSYEQYF.

The chain joins TRBV2 to TRBJ1-5; possible D gene TRBD1, 5 bases. The V and J ends lost 5 bases and 1 base respectively, with 15 bases between them. Germline loops: CDR1 SNHLY, CDR2 FYNNEI. This CDR3 has 16 residues. The CDR3 protein is CASSQGLRGSNQPQHF. CDR3 nucleotides: TGTGCCAGCAGTCAGGGCCTCCGGGGGAGCAATCAGCCCCAGCATTTT.

J is TRBJ2-5 and V is TRBV4-2; D might be TRBD2 (7 bases). Deletions cut 0 bases from V and 5 bases from J, with 13 bases between. Germline CDR1 LGHNA, CDR2 YNFKEQ. The CDR3 length is 15 residues. This chain's CDR3 is CASSQEGGRGETQYF. DNA for the CDR3: TGTGCCAGCAGCCAAGAGGGGGGGCGCGGGGAGACCCAGTACTTC.